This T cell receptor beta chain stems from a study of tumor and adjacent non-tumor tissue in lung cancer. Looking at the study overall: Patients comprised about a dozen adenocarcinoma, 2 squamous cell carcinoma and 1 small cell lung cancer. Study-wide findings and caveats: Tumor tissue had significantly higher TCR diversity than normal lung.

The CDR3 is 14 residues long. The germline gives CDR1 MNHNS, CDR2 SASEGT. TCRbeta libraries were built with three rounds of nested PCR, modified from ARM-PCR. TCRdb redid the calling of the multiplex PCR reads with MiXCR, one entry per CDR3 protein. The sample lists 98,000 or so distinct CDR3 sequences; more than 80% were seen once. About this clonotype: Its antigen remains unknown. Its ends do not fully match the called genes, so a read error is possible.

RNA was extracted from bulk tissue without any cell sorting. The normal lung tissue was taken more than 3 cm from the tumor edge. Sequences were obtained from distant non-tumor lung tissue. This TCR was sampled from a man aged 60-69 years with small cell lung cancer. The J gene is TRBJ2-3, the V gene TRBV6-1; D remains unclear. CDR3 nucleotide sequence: TGTGCCAGCAATGAAGGATCCTTCACAGATACACAGTATTTT. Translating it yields CASNEGSFTDTQYF.